This TCR beta chain was profiled in a study of cytomegalovirus exposure and HLA in healthy donors. The overall study: Out of fewer than 400 genotyped donors, roughly 78% belonged to the Caucasian-associated ancestry cluster. Notes on the study in general: Previously analyzed data showed that most TCR beta V segments were productive at a frequency of about 90% or about 30%. Most TCR sequences showed up rarely, but some public TCRs showed up in many donors. V segments that were indistinguishable, TRBV6-2 and TRBV6-3 among them, were omitted from analysis.

The ends lost 6 bases at V and 4 bases at J; junction bases unmatched: 9. The length of the CDR3 is 16 residues. The germline V gene encodes CDR1 SGHVS and CDR2 FNYEAQ. The PCR used 60 Vbeta and 13 Jbeta primers. The data were produced by immunoSEQ multiplex PCR, yet TCRdb's version contains in-frame clones alone and is incomplete. The data contain approximately 170,000 clones, almost 75% of them singletons. As regards this clone: Its antigen is undetermined.

The sequence derives from a woman between 18 and 29 years old in good health and CMV-seropositive. The sequenced sample consisted of PBMCs. The chain is built from TRBV7-6 and TRBJ2-5; 12 nucleotides align to TRBD2. The CDR3 region has the DNA TGTGCCAGCAGTCCTAGCGGGGGGGTGATCGGAGAGACCCAGTACTTC. Translating it yields CASSPSGGVIGETQYF. The full variable domain, its missing parts supplied by reference TRBV7-6 and TRBJ2-5, is GAGVSQSPRYKVTKRGQDVALRCDPISGHVSLYWYRQALGQGPEFLTYFNYEAQQDKSGLPNDRFSAERPEGSISTLTIQRTEQRDSAMYRCASSPSGGVIGETQYFGPGTRLLVL.